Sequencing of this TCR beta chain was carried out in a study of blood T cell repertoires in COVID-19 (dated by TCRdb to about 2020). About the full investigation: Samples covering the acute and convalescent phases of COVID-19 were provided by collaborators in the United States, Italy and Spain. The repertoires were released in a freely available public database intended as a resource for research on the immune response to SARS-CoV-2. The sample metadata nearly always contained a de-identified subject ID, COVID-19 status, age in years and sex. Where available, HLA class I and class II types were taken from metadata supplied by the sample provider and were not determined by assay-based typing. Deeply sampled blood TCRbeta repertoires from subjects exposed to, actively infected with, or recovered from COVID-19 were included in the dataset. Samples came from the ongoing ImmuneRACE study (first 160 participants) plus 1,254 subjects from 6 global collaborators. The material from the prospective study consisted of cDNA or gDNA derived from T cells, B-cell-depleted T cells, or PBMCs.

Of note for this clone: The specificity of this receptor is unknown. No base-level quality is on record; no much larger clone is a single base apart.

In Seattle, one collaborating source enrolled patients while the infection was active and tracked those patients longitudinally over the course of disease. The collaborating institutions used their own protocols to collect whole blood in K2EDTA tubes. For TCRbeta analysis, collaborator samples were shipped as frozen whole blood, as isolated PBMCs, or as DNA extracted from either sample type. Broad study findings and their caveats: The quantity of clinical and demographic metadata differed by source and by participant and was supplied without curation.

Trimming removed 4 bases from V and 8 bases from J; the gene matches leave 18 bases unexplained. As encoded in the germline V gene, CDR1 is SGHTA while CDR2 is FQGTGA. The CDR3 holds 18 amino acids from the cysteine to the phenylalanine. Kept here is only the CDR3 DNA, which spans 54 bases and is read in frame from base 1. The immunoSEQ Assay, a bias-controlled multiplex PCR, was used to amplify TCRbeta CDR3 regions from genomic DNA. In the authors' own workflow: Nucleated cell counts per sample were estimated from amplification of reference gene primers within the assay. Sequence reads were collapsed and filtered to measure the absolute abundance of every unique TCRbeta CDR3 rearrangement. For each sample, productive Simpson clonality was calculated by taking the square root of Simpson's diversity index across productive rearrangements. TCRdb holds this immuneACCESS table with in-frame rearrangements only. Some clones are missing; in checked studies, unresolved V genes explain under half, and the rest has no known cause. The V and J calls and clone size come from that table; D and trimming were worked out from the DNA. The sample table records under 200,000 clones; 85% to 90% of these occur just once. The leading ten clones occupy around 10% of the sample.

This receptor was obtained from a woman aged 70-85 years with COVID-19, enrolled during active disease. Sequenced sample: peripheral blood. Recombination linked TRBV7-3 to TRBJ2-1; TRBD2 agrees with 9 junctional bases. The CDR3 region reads CASSSGPLSGGALDEQFF. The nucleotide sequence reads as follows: TGTGCCAGCAGCTCTGGCCCCCTTAGCGGGGGCGCTCTAGATGAGCAGTTCTTC.